The T cell receptor (beta chain) under discussion was sequenced for a study of cytomegalovirus exposure and HLA in healthy donors. General study findings and limits: From TCR beta sequences, most subjects' HLA-A and HLA-B alleles were reportedly predicted accurately. Available immune exposure information covered CMV serostatus only.

In regard to this clone: Its antigen is not identified.

Use of 60 Vbeta and 13 Jbeta primers characterized the PCR. Profiled with immunoSEQ multiplex PCR; TCRdb holds only in-frame clones, not every one. The sample features about 96,000 clones, with 3.4% in its top ten. CDR3 length: 11 amino acids. CDR1 and CDR2 (germline): SNHLY, FYNNEI. V shed 7 bases and J shed 12 bases, with 12 bases lying between them. The gene calls are TRBV2 and TRBJ1-4; the D gene is possibly TRBD1 (5 bases). Sequences were obtained from PBMCs. This clonotype originated in a woman in her twenties or thirties in good health and CMV-seronegative. The CDR3 reads CASIQGGELFF. The CDR3 DNA sequence: TGTGCCAGCATCCAGGGAGGGGAACTGTTTTTT.